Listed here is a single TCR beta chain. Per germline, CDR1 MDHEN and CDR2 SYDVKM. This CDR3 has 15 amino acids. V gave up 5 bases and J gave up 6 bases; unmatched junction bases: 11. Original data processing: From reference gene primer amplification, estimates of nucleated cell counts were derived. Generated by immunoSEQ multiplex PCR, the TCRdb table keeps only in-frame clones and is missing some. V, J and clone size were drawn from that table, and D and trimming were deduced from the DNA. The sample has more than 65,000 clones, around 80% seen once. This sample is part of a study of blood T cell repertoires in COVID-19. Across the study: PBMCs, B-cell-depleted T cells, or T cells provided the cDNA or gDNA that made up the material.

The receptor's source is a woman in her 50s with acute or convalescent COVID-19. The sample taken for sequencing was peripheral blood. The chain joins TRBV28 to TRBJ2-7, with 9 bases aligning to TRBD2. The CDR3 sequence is CASSTTVSGRSEQYF. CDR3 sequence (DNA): TGTGCCAGCAGTACCACGGTTAGCGGGAGATCCGAGCAGTACTTC.